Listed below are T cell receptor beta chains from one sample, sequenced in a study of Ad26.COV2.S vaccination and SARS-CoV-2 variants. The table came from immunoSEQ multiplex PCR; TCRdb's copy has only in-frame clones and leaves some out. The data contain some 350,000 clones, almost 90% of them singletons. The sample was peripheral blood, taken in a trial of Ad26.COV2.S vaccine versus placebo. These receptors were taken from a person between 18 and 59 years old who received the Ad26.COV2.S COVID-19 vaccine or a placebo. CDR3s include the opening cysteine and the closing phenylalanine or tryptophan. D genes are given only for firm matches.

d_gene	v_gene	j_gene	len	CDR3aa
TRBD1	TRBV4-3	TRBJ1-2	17	CASSQELDREVLEGYTF
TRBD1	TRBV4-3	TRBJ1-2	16	CASSQDYTQGVYGYTF
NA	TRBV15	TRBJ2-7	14	CATSRDISSYEQYF
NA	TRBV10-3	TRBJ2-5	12	CAISESWSTQYF
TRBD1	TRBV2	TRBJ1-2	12	CAGGQGNYGYTF
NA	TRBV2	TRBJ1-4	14	CASSAEGLGEKLFF
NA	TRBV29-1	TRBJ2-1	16	CSVEGWVSSPYNEQFF
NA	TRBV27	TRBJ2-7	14	CASSTRSGPYEQYF
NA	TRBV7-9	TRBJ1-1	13	CASSLSEGPEAFF
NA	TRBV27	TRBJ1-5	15	CASSAQGFGNQPQHF
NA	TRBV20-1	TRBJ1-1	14	CSASTGTMNTEAFF
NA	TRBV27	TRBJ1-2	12	CATSPGGRSYTF
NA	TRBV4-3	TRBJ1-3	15	CASSLSRATGNTIYF
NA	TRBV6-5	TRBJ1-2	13	CASSQTGNYGYTF
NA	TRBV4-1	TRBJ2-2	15	CASSGRVGYTGELFF
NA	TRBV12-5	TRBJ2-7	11	CASGFLYEQYF
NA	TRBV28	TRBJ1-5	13	CASRQIGNQPQHF
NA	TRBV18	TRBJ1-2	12	CASSSGTDGYTF
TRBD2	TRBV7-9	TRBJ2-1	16	CASHVAGPRIYDEQFF
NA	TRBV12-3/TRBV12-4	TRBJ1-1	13	CASTKNANTEAFF
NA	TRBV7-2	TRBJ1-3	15	CASSLAETAGNTIYF
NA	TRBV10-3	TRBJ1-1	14	CAIPCMDTFIEAFF
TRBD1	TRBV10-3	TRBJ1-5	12	CAIAGGGQPQHF